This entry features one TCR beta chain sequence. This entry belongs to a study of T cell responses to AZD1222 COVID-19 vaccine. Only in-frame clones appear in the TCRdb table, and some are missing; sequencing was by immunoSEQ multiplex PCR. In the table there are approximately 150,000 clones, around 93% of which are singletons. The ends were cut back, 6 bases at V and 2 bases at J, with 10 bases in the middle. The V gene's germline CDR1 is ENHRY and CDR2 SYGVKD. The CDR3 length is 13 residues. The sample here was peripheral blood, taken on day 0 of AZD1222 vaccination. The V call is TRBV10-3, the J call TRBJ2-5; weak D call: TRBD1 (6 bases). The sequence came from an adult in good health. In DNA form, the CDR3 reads TGTGCCATCAGCAAAGGGGGACAAGAGACCCAGTACTTC. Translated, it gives CAISKGGQETQYF.